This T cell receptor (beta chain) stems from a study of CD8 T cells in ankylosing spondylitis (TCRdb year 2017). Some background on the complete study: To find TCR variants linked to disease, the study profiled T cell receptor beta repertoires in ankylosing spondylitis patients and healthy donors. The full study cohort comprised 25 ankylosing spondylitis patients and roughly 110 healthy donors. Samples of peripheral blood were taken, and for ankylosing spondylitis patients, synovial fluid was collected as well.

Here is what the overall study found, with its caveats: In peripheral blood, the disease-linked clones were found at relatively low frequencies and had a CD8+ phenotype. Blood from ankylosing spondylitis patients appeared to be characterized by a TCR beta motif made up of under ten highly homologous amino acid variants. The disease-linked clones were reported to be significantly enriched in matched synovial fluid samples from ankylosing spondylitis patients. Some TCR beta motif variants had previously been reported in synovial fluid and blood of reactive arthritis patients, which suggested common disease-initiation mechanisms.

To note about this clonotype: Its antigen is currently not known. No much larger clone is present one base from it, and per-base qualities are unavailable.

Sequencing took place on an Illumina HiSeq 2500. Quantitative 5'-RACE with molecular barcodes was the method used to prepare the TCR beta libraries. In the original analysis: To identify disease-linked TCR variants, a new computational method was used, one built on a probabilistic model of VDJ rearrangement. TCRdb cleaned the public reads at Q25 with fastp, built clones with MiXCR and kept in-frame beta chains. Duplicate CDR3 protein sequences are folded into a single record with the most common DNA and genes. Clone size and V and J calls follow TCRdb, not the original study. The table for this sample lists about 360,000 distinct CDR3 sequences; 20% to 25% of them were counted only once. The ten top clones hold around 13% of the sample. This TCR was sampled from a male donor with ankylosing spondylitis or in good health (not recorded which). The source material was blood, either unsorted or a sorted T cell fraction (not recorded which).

The DNA sequence is as follows: TGTGCCAGCAGTGGGGCGGGCGGGGGGACCAGCACAGATACGCAGTATTTT. This is translated as CASSGAGGGTSTDTQYF. The chain joins TRBV2 to TRBJ2-3, with TRBD2 matching 8 junction bases. The CDR3, from cysteine to phenylalanine, totals 17 residues. Only the CDR3 DNA is retained, 51 bases long and in frame from the first base. V is trimmed back by 4 bases and J by 0 bases, and the junction contains 9 bases that no gene match accounts for. Looking up the germline V gene yields CDR1 SNHLY and CDR2 FYNNEI.